The source of this T cell receptor beta chain is a study of vaccination and CD4 T cells after COVID-19. At the level of the study: Post-COVID specimens were obtained a median approximately 99 days after diagnosis (range 35 to 161).

As to treatment: roughly 11-day PBMC culture with coronavirus spike peptide pools or control peptides (ViraFEST assay). Regarding this clonotype: Antigen specificity is unknown.

Scientists ran DNA taken from cultured CD4+ T cells through the Oncomine TCR Beta short-read assay for sequencing. TCRdb itself ran the PCR reads through MiXCR, one entry per CDR3 protein. Here the sample spans tens of thousands of distinct CDR3 sequences, roughly 67% being singletons. In germline, CDR1 is SGHRS, CDR2 YFSETQ. The V end was cut by 3 bases, the J end by 5 bases, with 17 bases between. The CDR3 has 15 residues. This receptor was obtained from a human donor who received a COVID-19 vaccine. The source was CD4+ T cells from blood, cultured in vitro, collected after SARS-CoV-2 vaccination. The chain is built from TRBV5-1 and TRBJ2-5; D could derive from TRBD1 or TRBD2 (5 bases each). This chain's CDR3 is CASSSGTMGLETQYF. The CDR3 nucleotides are TGCGCCAGCAGCTCGGGGACGATGGGGCTGGAGACCCAGTACTTC.